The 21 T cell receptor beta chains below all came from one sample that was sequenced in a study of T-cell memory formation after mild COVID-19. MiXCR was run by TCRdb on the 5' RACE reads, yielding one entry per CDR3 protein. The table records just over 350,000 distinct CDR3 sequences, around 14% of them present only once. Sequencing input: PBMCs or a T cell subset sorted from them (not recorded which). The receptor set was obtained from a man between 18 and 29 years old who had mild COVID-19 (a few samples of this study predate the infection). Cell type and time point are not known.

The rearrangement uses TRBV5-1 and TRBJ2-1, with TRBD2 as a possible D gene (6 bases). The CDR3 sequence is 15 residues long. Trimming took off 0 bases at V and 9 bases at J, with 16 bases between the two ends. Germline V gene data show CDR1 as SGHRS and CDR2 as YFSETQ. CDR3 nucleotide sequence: TGCGCCAGCAGCTTGGTGGAGGGCCGCAGAGGTGAGCAGTTCTTC. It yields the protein CASSLVEGRRGEQFF.

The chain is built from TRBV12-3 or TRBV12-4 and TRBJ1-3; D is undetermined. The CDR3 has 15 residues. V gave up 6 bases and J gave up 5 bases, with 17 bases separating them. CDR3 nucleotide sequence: TGTGCCAGCAGCCCCCGGACCCACGGGAGAAACACCATATATTTT. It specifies CASSPRTHGRNTIYF.

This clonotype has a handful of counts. The CDR3 region is CASSYGTFYGYTF. The CDR3 bases are TGTGCCAGCAGCTACGGGACCTTTTATGGCTACACCTTC. The chain employs TRBV6-5 and TRBJ1-2; possibly TRBD1 for D (5 bases). Germline V lookup: CDR1 MNHEY, CDR2 SVGAGI. CDR3 length: 13 amino acids. V was clipped by 6 bases and J by 5 bases, with 13 bases between them.

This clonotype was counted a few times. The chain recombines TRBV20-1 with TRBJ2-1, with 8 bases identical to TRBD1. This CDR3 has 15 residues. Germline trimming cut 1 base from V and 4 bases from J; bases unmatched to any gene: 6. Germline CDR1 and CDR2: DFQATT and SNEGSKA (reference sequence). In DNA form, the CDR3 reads TGCAGTGCTAGAGGTCCAGGGGGCGGGTACAATGAGCAGTTCTTC. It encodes CSARGPGGGYNEQFF.

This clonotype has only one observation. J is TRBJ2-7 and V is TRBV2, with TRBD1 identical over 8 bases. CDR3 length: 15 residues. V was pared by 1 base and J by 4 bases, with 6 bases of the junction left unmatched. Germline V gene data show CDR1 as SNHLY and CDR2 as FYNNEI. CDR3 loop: CASSEGTGLYYEQYF. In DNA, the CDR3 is TGTGCCAGCAGTGAAGGGACAGGGCTATATTACGAGCAGTACTTC.

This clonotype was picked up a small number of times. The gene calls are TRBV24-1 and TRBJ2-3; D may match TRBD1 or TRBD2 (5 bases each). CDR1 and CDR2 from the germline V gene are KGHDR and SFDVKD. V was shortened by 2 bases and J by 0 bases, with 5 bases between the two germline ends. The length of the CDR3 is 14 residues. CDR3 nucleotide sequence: TGTGCCACCAGTGATTGGGACAGCACAGATACGCAGTATTTT. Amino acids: CATSDWDSTDTQYF.

In DNA, the CDR3 is TGCGCCAGCAGCTCCGTTTCAGGGGGCGCGTACAATGAGCAGTTCTTC. It is translated as CASSSVSGGAYNEQFF. The chain is built from TRBV5-1 and TRBJ2-1, with 8 bases aligning to TRBD1. CDR3 length equals 16 residues. The germline V gene encodes CDR1 SGHRS and CDR2 YFSETQ. V gave up 3 bases and J gave up 4 bases; unmatched junction bases: 9.

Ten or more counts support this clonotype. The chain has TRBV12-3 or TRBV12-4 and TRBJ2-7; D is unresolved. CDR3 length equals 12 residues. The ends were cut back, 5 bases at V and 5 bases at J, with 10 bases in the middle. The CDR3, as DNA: TGTGCCAGCAGTCCCCGTTTCGACGAGCAGTACTTC. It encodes CASSPRFDEQYF.

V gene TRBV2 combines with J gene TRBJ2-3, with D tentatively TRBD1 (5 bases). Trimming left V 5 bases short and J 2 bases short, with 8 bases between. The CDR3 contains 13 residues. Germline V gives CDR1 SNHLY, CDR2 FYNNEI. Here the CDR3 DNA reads TGTGCCAGCAGTTCGACAGCCACAGATACGCAGTATTTT. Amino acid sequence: CASSSTATDTQYF.

DNA for the CDR3: TGCAGTGCTAGAGCCTTCCTAGCGGGGGGCACAGATACGCAGTATTTT. Translating gives CSARAFLAGGTDTQYF. The chain employs TRBV20-1 and TRBJ2-3; TRBD2 aligns across 10 bases. V gave up 1 base and J gave up 1 base; unmatched junction bases: 5. The CDR3 runs to 16 residues. Germline V gene sequence: CDR1 DFQATT, CDR2 SNEGSKA (reference sequence).

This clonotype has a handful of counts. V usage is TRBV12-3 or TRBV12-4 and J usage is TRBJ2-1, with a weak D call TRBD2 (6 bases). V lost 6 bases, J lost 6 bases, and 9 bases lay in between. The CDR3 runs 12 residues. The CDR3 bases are TGTGCCAGCAGGTCCGGGAGCAATGAGCAGTTCTTC. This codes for CASRSGSNEQFF.

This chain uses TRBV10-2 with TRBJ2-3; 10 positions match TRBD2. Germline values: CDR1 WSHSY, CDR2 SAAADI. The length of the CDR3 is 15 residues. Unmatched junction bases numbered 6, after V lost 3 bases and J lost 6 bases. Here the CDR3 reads CASSDTVGLADTQYF. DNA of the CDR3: TGCGCCAGCAGTGACACTGTGGGACTAGCGGATACGCAGTATTTT.

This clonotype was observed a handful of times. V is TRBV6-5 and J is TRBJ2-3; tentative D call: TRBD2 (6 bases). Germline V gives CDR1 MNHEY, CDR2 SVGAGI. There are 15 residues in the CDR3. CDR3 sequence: CAARLDRGSSDTQYF. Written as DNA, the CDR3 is TGTGCGGCGAGACTTGACCGGGGGTCTTCAGATACGCAGTATTTT.

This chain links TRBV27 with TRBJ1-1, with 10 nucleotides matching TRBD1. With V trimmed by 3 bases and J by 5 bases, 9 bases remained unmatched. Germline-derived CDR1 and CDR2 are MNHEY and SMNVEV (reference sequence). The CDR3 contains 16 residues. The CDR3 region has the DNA TGTGCCAGCAGTTTGGGGACAGGGGATGTGGGGACTGAAGCTTTCTTT. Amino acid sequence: CASSLGTGDVGTEAFF.

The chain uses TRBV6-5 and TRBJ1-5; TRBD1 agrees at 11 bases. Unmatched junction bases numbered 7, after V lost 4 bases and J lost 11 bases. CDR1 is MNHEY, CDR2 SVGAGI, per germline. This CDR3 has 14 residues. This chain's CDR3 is CASSFLTGQGAQHF. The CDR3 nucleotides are TGTGCCAGCAGTTTCCTAACGGGACAGGGGGCCCAGCATTTT.

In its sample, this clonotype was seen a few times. The DNA for the CDR3 is TGCAGTGCTCGCGCGGGACAGGGCATGAACACTGAAGCTTTCTTT. This sequence encodes CSARAGQGMNTEAFF. The V gene is TRBV20-1, the J gene TRBJ1-1; TRBD1 matches 9 bases. The CDR3 contains 15 residues. The V segment lost 5 bases and the J segment 0 bases; nucleotides outside the gene matches: 7. Germline lookup yields CDR1 DFQATT and CDR2 SNEGSKA (reference sequence).

The CDR3 nucleotides read TGCGCCAGCACCCCCCGGTGGGGTAGCGGGGTTTTAAGCACAGATACGCAGTATTTT. This codes for CASTPRWGSGVLSTDTQYF. The rearrangement links TRBV5-1 to TRBJ2-3; 8 bases map to TRBD2. V shed 6 bases, J shed 0 bases, and the junction held 18 bases outside the gene matches. Germline values: CDR1 SGHRS, CDR2 YFSETQ. The CDR3 extends over 19 amino acids.

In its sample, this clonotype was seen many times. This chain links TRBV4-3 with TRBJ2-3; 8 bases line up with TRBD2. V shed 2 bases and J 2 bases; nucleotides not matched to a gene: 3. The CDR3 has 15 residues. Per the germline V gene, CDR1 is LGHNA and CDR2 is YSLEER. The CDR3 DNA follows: TGCGCCAGCAGCCAATCGGGGGGGTACACAGATACGCAGTATTTT. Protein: CASSQSGGYTDTQYF.

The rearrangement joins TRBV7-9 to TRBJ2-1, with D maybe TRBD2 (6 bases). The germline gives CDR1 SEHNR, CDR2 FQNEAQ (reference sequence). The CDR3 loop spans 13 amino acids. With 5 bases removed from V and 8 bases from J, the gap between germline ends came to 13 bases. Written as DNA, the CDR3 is TGTGCCAGCAGCAGCTCTCTAGCGCATGAGCAGTTCTTC. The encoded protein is CASSSSLAHEQFF.

The CDR3 loop is CASSHSPVTNEKLFF. Here the CDR3 DNA reads TGCGCCAGCAGCCACAGCCCCGTGACTAATGAAAAACTGTTTTTT. J is TRBJ1-4 and V is TRBV4-3, with D unclear. Germline V lookup: CDR1 LGHNA, CDR2 YSLEER. CDR3 length equals 15 residues. Trimming took 3 bases from V and 2 from J, leaving 10 bases between them.

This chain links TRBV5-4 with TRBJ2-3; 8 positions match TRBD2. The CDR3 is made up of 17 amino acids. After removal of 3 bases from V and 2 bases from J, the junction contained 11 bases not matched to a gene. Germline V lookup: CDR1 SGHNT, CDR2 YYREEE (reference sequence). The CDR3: CASSSKKAGAHTDTQYF. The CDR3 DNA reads TGTGCCAGCAGCTCCAAGAAAGCGGGGGCCCACACAGATACGCAGTATTTT.